This entry is about one T cell receptor (beta chain). This sample is drawn from a study of blood T cell repertoires in COVID-19. About the research overall: Samples of COVID-19 (acute and convalescent) were obtained from the United States, Italy and Spain. T cells, B-cell-depleted T cells, or PBMCs provided the cDNA or gDNA that served as material.

Authors' processing steps: For nucleated cells, counts were estimated from reference gene primer amplification. The protocol was immunoSEQ multiplex PCR, while the TCRdb copy is restricted to in-frame clones and leaves out a portion. V and J calls and clone size are as listed in that table; D and trimming were resolved from the DNA. The sample includes more than 150,000 clones, roughly 84% of them seen just once. The CDR3 has 14 residues. V gave up 1 base and J gave up 9 bases; unmatched junction bases: 7. Germline assignment: CDR1 MGHRA and CDR2 YSYEKL. The sequencing input was peripheral blood. The J gene is TRBJ2-7, the V gene TRBV4-1; 9 bases are shared with TRBD1. The TCR comes from a woman in her forties or fifties with acute or convalescent COVID-19. CDR3 sequence: CASSQGTGVRGQYF. DNA of the CDR3: TGCGCCAGCAGCCAAGGGACAGGGGTACGAGGGCAGTACTTC.